This T cell receptor (beta chain) originates from a study of OX40 agonist ivuxolimab in advanced cancers. Study-level information: Partial responses, seen in three patients, involved one hepatocellular carcinoma and two cutaneous melanomas.

The CDR3 covers 13 residues. In germline, CDR1 is MNHNY, CDR2 SVGAGI (reference sequence). V was cut by 11 bases and J by 0 bases, with 13 bases left in between. Repertoires were generated with immunoSEQ multiplex PCR, while TCRdb's copy carries only in-frame clones and drops some. The repertoire includes approximately 44,000 clones, 80% to 90% of them detected once, and 2% to 3% sits in the top ten. V is TRBV6-6 and J is TRBJ1-2; D is unclear. Sequenced here: CD4+ or CD8+ T cells sorted from blood, sampled in a trial of the OX40 agonist ivuxolimab. The sequence came from an adult with an advanced solid tumor such as melanoma, head and neck, liver or kidney cancer. This CDR3 reads CACSSQANYGYTF. CDR3 DNA: TGTGCCTGCTCCAGCCAAGCTAACTATGGCTACACCTTC.